The rows below give T cell receptor beta chains drawn from one sample of a study of T cells in Graves' hyperthyroidism and ophthalmopathy. TCRdb called the multiplex PCR reads again in MiXCR, with one record for every CDR3 protein. The table lists roughly 420,000 distinct CDR3 sequences, around a sixth of them singletons. Sequenced input: blood. The receptors stem from a woman aged 18-35 years with Graves' hyperthyroidism. The CDR3 runs from the conserved cysteine through the conserved F or W. A D gene is named only where the DNA matches it firmly. Part of the rows lack a size; the others show once, few, many or a class for expanded clones.

j_call d_call v_call clone_size cdr3_aa cdr3_nt
TRBJ2-3 TRBD2 TRBV9 many CASLGASGGPPTDTQYF TGTGCCAGCTTGGGGGCTAGCGGGGGCCCCCCCACAGATACGCAGTATTTT
TRBJ1-6 . TRBV14 . CASSLRGGIRSPLHF TGTGCCAGCAGCCTCCGCGGAGGGATTCGCTCACCCCTCCACTTT
TRBJ1-2 TRBD1 TRBV29-1 many CSVPGQANYGYTF TGCAGCGTGCCCGGACAGGCCAACTATGGCTACACCTTC
TRBJ1-2 . TRBV7-9 . CASSLRAGSDGYTF TGTGCCAGCAGCTTAAGAGCGGGATCAGATGGCTACACCTTC
TRBJ1-4 TRBD1 TRBV6-1 many CASSPPGQGREKLFF TGTGCCAGCAGTCCACCGGGACAGGGGAGAGAAAAACTGTTTTTT
TRBJ2-1 TRBD2 TRBV7-7 . CASRRGLAGIPPYNEQFF TGTGCTAGCAGGAGAGGACTAGCGGGCATACCCCCCTACAATGAGCAGTTCTTC
TRBJ1-5 . TRBV11-2 many CASSLKMEGNQPQHF TGTGCCAGCAGCTTAAAAATGGAGGGCAATCAGCCCCAGCATTTT
TRBJ1-5 TRBD1 TRBV2 . CASRGEVTGTERLRGQPQHF TGTGCCAGCAGGGGGGAGGTCACCGGGACAGAAAGGTTACGCGGTCAGCCCCAGCATTTT
TRBJ1-2 TRBD1 TRBV6-1 . CASRRQGASVGYTF TGTGCCAGCAGAAGACAGGGGGCGTCCGTAGGCTACACCTTC
TRBJ2-7 . TRBV2 many CASSPPGGQREQYF TGTGCCAGCAGCCCCCCCGGAGGGCAACGCGAGCAGTACTTC
TRBJ2-2 TRBD1 TRBV20-1 . CSASDRDRGIGELFF TGCAGTGCTAGTGATCGGGACAGGGGGATCGGGGAGCTGTTTTTT
TRBJ2-2 . TRBV9 few CASSARARNTGELFF TGTGCCAGCAGCGCCCGGGCCCGGAACACCGGGGAGCTGTTTTTT
TRBJ2-3 TRBD2 TRBV12-3/TRBV12-4 many CASSLVGGTLAEWDTQYF TGTGCCAGCAGTTTAGTCGGAGGAACGCTAGCGGAGTGGGATACGCAGTATTTT
TRBJ2-1 . TRBV12-3/TRBV12-4 few CASSYGTDMGYEQFF TGTGCCAGCAGTTACGGGACTGATATGGGGTATGAGCAGTTCTTC
TRBJ2-7 . TRBV20-1 many CSAKGGVYEQYF TGCAGTGCTAAGGGGGGGGTCTACGAGCAGTACTTC
TRBJ2-4 . TRBV2 few CASSRTPNIQYF TGTGCCAGCAGTAGGACCCCAAACATTCAGTACTTC
TRBJ2-1 . TRBV4-1 few CASSLTTGNSYNEQFF TGCGCCAGCAGCCTGACAACAGGGAATTCCTACAATGAGCAGTTCTTC
TRBJ1-2 . TRBV28 many CASSFSGGAGYTF TGTGCCAGCAGTTTCTCGGGGGGAGCTGGCTACACCTTC
TRBJ2-1 . TRBV9 . CASSGYASSYNEQFF TGTGCCAGCAGCGGATATGCAAGCTCCTACAATGAGCAGTTCTTC
TRBJ1-1 . TRBV28 many CASSSLTGGNTEAFF TGTGCCAGCAGTTCCCTGACAGGCGGGAACACTGAAGCTTTCTTT
TRBJ2-1 . TRBV20-1 many CSARDLGSSSWNEQFF TGCAGTGCTAGAGATTTGGGGTCCAGTTCGTGGAATGAGCAGTTCTTC
TRBJ2-1 TRBD2 TRBV29-1 few CSVERASGRDEQFF TGCAGCGTTGAACGCGCTAGCGGGAGGGATGAGCAGTTCTTC
TRBJ1-5 TRBD1 TRBV9 . CASSGTGEGQPQHF TGTGCCAGCAGCGGGACAGGGGAAGGTCAGCCCCAGCATTTT
TRBJ1-1 TRBD1 TRBV5-4 few CASSSTGGNTEAFF TGTGCCAGCAGCTCGACAGGGGGCAACACTGAAGCTTTCTTT
TRBJ2-7 . TRBV12-3/TRBV12-4 many CASSHQAGQEQYF TGTGCCAGCAGTCATCAGGCGGGGCAAGAGCAGTACTTC
TRBJ1-5 . TRBV28 many CASSDSGGGQPQHF TGTGCCAGCAGCGACTCGGGTGGAGGTCAGCCCCAGCATTTT
TRBJ2-3 TRBD2 TRBV5-6 many CASSRGLAGVMVTDTQYF TGTGCCAGCAGCCGTGGACTAGCGGGAGTTATGGTCACAGATACGCAGTATTTT
TRBJ2-5 . TRBV4-1 many CASSQDVARGETQYF TGCGCCAGCAGCCAAGATGTGGCTAGGGGGGAGACCCAGTACTTC
TRBJ2-3 . TRBV27 many CASSTASNTQYF TGTGCCAGCAGTACGGCTTCGAATACGCAGTATTTT
TRBJ2-5 . TRBV7-9 few CASIESPHKETQYF TGTGCCAGCATCGAAAGCCCCCATAAAGAGACCCAGTACTTC
TRBJ2-7 TRBD1 TRBV6-5 . CASSYYGQGALYEQYF TGTGCCAGCAGTTACTACGGACAGGGGGCTTTGTACGAGCAGTACTTC
TRBJ2-6 . TRBV6-1 many CASSEDGGSGANVLTF TGTGCCAGCAGTGAAGATGGGGGCTCTGGGGCCAACGTCCTGACTTTC
TRBJ2-3 . TRBV20-1 many CSAPERGEDTQYF TGCAGTGCTCCCGAGAGGGGGGAAGATACGCAGTATTTT
TRBJ2-7 . TRBV29-1 few CSVGPAAASHEQYF TGCAGCGTTGGGCCTGCCGCAGCGTCTCACGAGCAGTACTTC
TRBJ2-1 TRBD2 TRBV4-2 few CASSQVAPAGGDGEQFF TGTGCCAGCAGCCAAGTAGCTCCAGCGGGGGGAGACGGTGAGCAGTTCTTC